This T cell receptor beta chain was profiled in a study of response to subunit inactivated influenza vaccine (dated by TCRdb to the late 2010s). Turning to the overall study: To follow how T cells responded to a trivalent subunit inactivated influenza vaccine, the researchers relied on deep quantitative profiling of the T cell receptor repertoire.

For this clonotype: No antigen is known for it. No clone much larger than this one lies a single base away; base qualities are absent.

CDR1 SGHTA and CDR2 FQGNSA are derived from the germline V gene. For this chain, trimming is 5 bases at the V end and 7 bases at the J end, and the number of junction bases without a gene match is 10. There are 17 amino acids in the CDR3, from cysteine to phenylalanine inclusive. Kept here is only the CDR3 DNA, which spans 51 bases and is read in frame from base 1. Library creation used RT-PCR. TCRdb names Illumina HiSeq 2500 as the instrument used. In TCRdb, the public reads were trimmed at Q25 with fastp and aligned with MiXCR, with productive beta chains retained. Identical CDR3 proteins give one entry, which carries the most common genes and DNA. Here the sample has more than 700,000 distinct CDR3 sequences; roughly 20% occur a single time. The biggest ten clones account for 9.5% to 13% of the sample. Study-wide conclusions, independent of this receptor: According to the authors, only a limited number of new T cells may be recruited by each seasonal influenza vaccination.

Sequenced material: PBMCs from blood, taken around 5 days after vaccination. This sequence originates from a middle-aged man who received an inactivated influenza vaccine. Donor details come from another sample of the same person, matched by shared clones. Recombination joined TRBV7-2 with TRBJ2-1, with 14 bases aligning to TRBD2. The DNA sequence reads TGTGCCAGCAGCATGGGCCCGGGACTAGCGGGAGAGAATGAGCAGTTCTTC. The translation is CASSMGPGLAGENEQFF.